The 29 T cell receptor beta chains listed next were all sequenced from one sample in a study of blood T cell repertoires in COVID-19. The protocol was immunoSEQ multiplex PCR, while the TCRdb copy is restricted to in-frame clones and leaves out a portion. The sample lists fewer than 35,000 clones, 70% to 90% occurring once. Sequences were obtained from peripheral blood. These receptors were taken from a man aged 55 to 70 with active COVID-19.

This clone was seen once. The chain employs TRBV7-8 and TRBJ1-6, with D unresolved. The CDR3 runs to 18 residues. Trimming shortened V by 5 bases and J by 1 base, and 18 bases separated the two germline ends. The germline CDR1 and CDR2 sequences are SGHVS and FQNEAQ. The CDR3 loop reads CASSPQTGWASYNSPLHF. CDR3 sequence (DNA): TGTGCCAGCAGCCCGCAGACCGGATGGGCGTCCTATAATTCACCCCTCCACTTT. Complete variable domain (other parts from reference TRBV7-8 and TRBJ1-6): GAGVSQSPRYKVAKRGQDVALRCDPISGHVSLFWYQQALGQGPEFLTYFQNEAQLDKSGLPSDRFFAERPEGSVSTLKIQRTQQEDSAVYLCASSPQTGWASYNSPLHFGNGTRLTVT.

J is TRBJ2-7 and V is TRBV5-1; no firm D call. Looked up from germline, CDR1 is SGHRS and CDR2 is YFSETQ. V gave up 3 bases and J gave up 11 bases, with 18 bases separating them. CDR3 size: 13 residues. The chain's CDR3 is CASSSLDSATEYF. CDR3 DNA: TGCGCCAGCAGCTCTCTAGACTCAGCCACGGAGTACTTC.

The chain employs TRBV5-1 and TRBJ2-7; 7 bases are a match to TRBD1. V dropped 3 bases and J dropped 5; count of bases not matched to a gene: 14. The CDR3 sequence is 16 residues long. Per the germline V gene, CDR1 is SGHRS and CDR2 is YFSETQ. CDR3 region: CASSSPWTGHKHEQYF. CDR3 nucleotide sequence: TGCGCCAGCAGCTCGCCATGGACAGGCCATAAGCACGAGCAGTACTTC.

The rearrangement uses TRBV5-4 and TRBJ1-1, with TRBD1 identical over 7 bases. The J segment lost 11 bases and the V segment lost 4 bases, leaving 8 bases of the junction unmatched. The CDR3 covers 12 residues. Germline CDR1 is SGHNT and CDR2 is YYREEE (reference sequence). CDR3 region: CASSEDDRAAFF. CDR3 nucleotides: TGTGCCAGCAGCGAAGATGACAGGGCGGCTTTCTTT. The variable domain in full, completed from reference TRBV5-4 and TRBJ1-1, reads ETGVTQSPTHLIKTRGQQVTLRCSSQSGHNTVSWYQQALGQGPQFIFQYYREEENGRGNFPPRFSGLQFPNYSSELNVNALELDDSALYLCASSEDDRAAFFGQGTRLTVV.

In its sample, this clone was seen once. The rearrangement links TRBV4-2 to TRBJ2-3; the D gene is possibly TRBD2 (6 bases). V lost 0 bases, J lost 2 bases, and 21 bases lay in between. This CDR3 comprises 19 residues. CDR1 and CDR2 (germline): LGHNA, YNFKEQ. The CDR3 reads CASSQDAPFKRTNTDTQYF. CDR3 DNA: TGTGCCAGCAGCCAAGATGCCCCTTTTAAGCGGACTAACACAGATACGCAGTATTTT.

V and J are TRBV29-1 and TRBJ2-1, with 8 nucleotides matching TRBD2. Germline lookup yields CDR1 SQVTM and CDR2 ANQGSEA. The CDR3 has 13 amino acids. V lost 5 bases to trimming and J lost 4 bases; unmatched junction nucleotides: 4. The CDR3 nucleotides are TGCAGCGTTCTACTAGCGGATTACAATGAGCAGTTCTTC. Encoded protein: CSVLLADYNEQFF.

The chain couples TRBV5-1 to TRBJ2-1, with 7 bases aligning to TRBD2. V lost 3 bases and J lost 6; bases outside the gene matches: 9. Germline CDR1 and CDR2: SGHRS and YFSETQ. The CDR3 is 15 residues long. The CDR3 nucleotides are TGCGCCAGCAGCTACCCGGGGGGAGGGAGCAATGAGCAGTTCTTC. Its translation is CASSYPGGGSNEQFF.

This sequence joins TRBV18 and TRBJ1-2; D possibly corresponds to TRBD1 (5 bases). Germline V gives CDR1 KGHSH, CDR2 LQKENI. V was clipped by 3 bases and J by 8 bases, with 16 bases between them. The length of the CDR3 is 14 residues. DNA of the CDR3: TGTGCCAGCTCACCCGTCACAGGTGTGGAAGGCTACACCTTC. Encoded protein: CASSPVTGVEGYTF.

The J gene is TRBJ1-5, the V gene TRBV19; D is perhaps TRBD1 (6 bases). Germline-derived CDR1 and CDR2 are LNHDA and SQIVND (reference sequence). The CDR3 sequence is 14 residues long. V was trimmed by 2 bases and J by 3 bases, leaving 8 bases between them. Here the CDR3 reads CASSIQGFNQPQHF. In DNA, the CDR3 is TGTGCCAGTAGTATACAGGGGTTCAATCAGCCCCAGCATTTT.

The J gene is TRBJ2-5, the V gene TRBV11-1, with 10 bases lining up with TRBD2. The CDR3 totals 14 residues. Germline assignment: CDR1 SGHAT and CDR2 FQDESV (reference sequence). V trimming: 3 bases; J trimming: 5 bases; junction bases outside the gene matches: 3. CDR3 loop: CASSLGTSEETQYF. As DNA, the CDR3 is TGTGCCAGCAGCTTGGGGACTAGCGAGGAGACCCAGTACTTC.

This chain joins TRBV6-5 and TRBJ1-4, with TRBD1 identical over 10 bases. CDR1 is MNHEY and CDR2 is SVGAGI in the germline V gene. This CDR3 is 14 amino acids long. Trimming at V came to 6 bases and at J to 5 bases, leaving 3 bases not matched to a gene. CDR3 residues: CASRRTGGNEKLFF. DNA for the CDR3: TGTGCCAGCAGGAGGACAGGGGGGAATGAAAAACTGTTTTTT.

V gene TRBV3-1 (or the pseudogene TRBV3-2) combines with J gene TRBJ2-1, with 15 bases that match TRBD2. There are 19 residues in the CDR3. Germline values: CDR1 LGHDT, CDR2 YNNKEL (reference sequence). The J segment lost 6 bases and the V segment lost 4 bases, leaving 13 bases of the junction unmatched. CDR3 amino acids: CASSLRTSGRGGSSNEQFF. CDR3 nucleotide sequence: TGTGCCAGCAGCCTTAGGACTAGCGGGAGGGGAGGGAGTAGCAATGAGCAGTTCTTC.

For this clone: Its ends do not fully match the called genes, so a read error is possible. The chain joins TRBV7-7 to TRBJ2-2, with D hard to call. The germline gives CDR1 SSHAT, CDR2 FNYEAQ (reference sequence). The CDR3 spans 12 residues. The CDR3 region is CASSPERGELFF. In nucleotides, the CDR3 is TGTGCTAGCAGTCCCGAGCGAGGGGAGCTGTTTTTT.

As DNA, the CDR3 is TGTGCCAGCAGTCCCTCGGGGGGCGGTTACGAGCAGTACTTC. This gives the protein CASSPSGGGYEQYF. The chain has TRBV27 and TRBJ2-7, with D maybe TRBD2 (7 bases). The length of the CDR3 is 14 residues. CDR1 MNHEY and CDR2 SMNVEV come from the germline V gene (reference sequence). Trimming stripped 5 bases from V and 4 bases from J, with 15 bases between.

CDR3 DNA sequence: TGCGCCAGCAGCGCAGGCGAGGGCGCGCTATCACCCCTCCACTTT. This sequence encodes CASSAGEGALSPLHF. This chain uses TRBV5-1 with TRBJ1-6; D unresolved. Germline V CDR1 and CDR2: SGHRS, YFSETQ. With 4 bases removed from V and 10 bases from J, the gap between germline ends came to 18 bases. The CDR3 runs to 15 residues.

The gene calls are TRBV9 and TRBJ2-1, with 8 bases identical to TRBD2. The CDR3 has 13 amino acids. V gave up 3 bases and J gave up 7 bases; unmatched junction bases: 3. The germline V gene has CDR1 SGDLS and CDR2 YYNGEE. The CDR3 reads CASSGRGDNEQFF. CDR3 coding DNA: TGTGCCAGCAGCGGGCGGGGGGATAATGAGCAGTTCTTC.

In its sample, this clone was seen a few times. The chain couples TRBV6-1 to TRBJ1-5; 8 nucleotides align to TRBD1. The germline gives CDR1 MNHNS, CDR2 SASEGT. J was trimmed by 6 bases and V by 3 bases; bases with no gene match: 1. This CDR3 comprises 13 residues. CDR3 protein: CASSDRGRQPQHF. The CDR3 DNA sequence: TGTGCCAGCAGTGACAGGGGGCGTCAGCCCCAGCATTTT.

This clone was detected a few times. The gene calls are TRBV14 and TRBJ2-1, with a tentative D call TRBD2 (6 bases). Germline V gene sequence: CDR1 SGHDN, CDR2 FVKESK. CDR3 length: 17 residues. V lost 0 bases, J lost 7 bases, and 19 bases lay in between. CDR3 in DNA: TGTGCCAGCAGCCAAGACACCCCGGGAGTAGCACGGAATGAGCAGTTCTTC. Its translation is CASSQDTPGVARNEQFF.

To note about this clone: The identical CDR3 is also encoded by other nucleotide sequences in the sample. This rearrangement joins TRBV12-5 to TRBJ2-1; 8 bases are a match to TRBD2. V shed 0 bases, J shed 4 bases, and the junction held 5 bases outside the gene matches. Germline CDR1 reads LGHNT; CDR2 reads FRNRAP. The CDR3 has 16 residues. The DNA for the CDR3 is TGTGCTAGTGGTTTGGTACTGAGCGGGAGTTACAATGAGCAGTTCTTC. Translation gives CASGLVLSGSYNEQFF.

This chain uses TRBV6-5 with TRBJ2-1; D perhaps matches TRBD1 (6 bases). V was cut by 6 bases and J by 4 bases, with 10 bases left in between. Germline loops: CDR1 MNHEY, CDR2 SVGAGI. CDR3 length: 13 amino acids. The CDR3 reads CASRRTEYNEQFF. CDR3 DNA sequence: TGTGCCAGCAGGAGGACAGAATACAATGAGCAGTTCTTC.

V is TRBV9 and J is TRBJ2-3; D gene ambiguous. The CDR3 has 15 amino acids. CDR1 and CDR2 from the germline V gene are SGDLS and YYNGEE. V lost 0 bases and J 3 bases, leaving 11 bases between the germline ends. The CDR3 DNA is TGTGCCAGCAGCGTAGATGCGTCGATGACAGATACGCAGTATTTT. Translating gives CASSVDASMTDTQYF.

The chain combines TRBV9 with TRBJ1-3, with a possible D match to TRBD1 (6 bases). Germline V gene data show CDR1 as SGDLS and CDR2 as YYNGEE. The CDR3 is 15 residues long. V lost 3 bases to trimming and J lost 2 bases, with 12 bases between them. CDR3 sequence (DNA): TGTGCCAGCAGCGAACAGGGAGGGACTGGAAACACCATATATTTT. Translating gives CASSEQGGTGNTIYF. The full variable domain, rest sourced from reference TRBV9 and TRBJ1-3, is DSGVTQTPKHLITATGQRVTLRCSPRSGDLSVYWYQQSLDQGLQFLIQYYNGEERAKGNILERFSAQQFPDLHSELNLSSLELGDSALYFCASSEQGGTGNTIYFGEGSWLTVV.

J is TRBJ2-3 and V is TRBV7-9, with 7 bases lining up with TRBD2. The CDR3 spans 16 residues. The germline V gene has CDR1 SEHNR and CDR2 FQNEAQ (reference sequence). V was pared by 1 base and J by 4 bases, with 8 bases of the junction left unmatched. CDR3 nucleotide sequence: TGTGCCAGCAGCTTAGGTCCGGGAGGAGGTGCAGATACGCAGTATTTT. Its protein product is CASSLGPGGGADTQYF.

J is TRBJ2-5 and V is TRBV4-2, with 10 bases identical to TRBD2. J was trimmed by 4 bases and V by 0 bases; bases with no gene match: 5. Germline V gene data show CDR1 as LGHNA and CDR2 as YNFKEQ. The CDR3 consists of 16 residues. The CDR3 nucleotides are TGTGCCAGCAGCCAAGACGGGCTAGCGGGAGTAGAGACCCAGTACTTC. It codes for CASSQDGLAGVETQYF.

The chain combines TRBV7-9 with TRBJ1-1; perhaps TRBD1 as D (6 bases). Trimming stripped 7 bases from V and 1 base from J, with 13 bases between. The germline CDR1 and CDR2 sequences are SEHNR and FQNEAQ (reference sequence). This CDR3 is built from 14 residues. The CDR3 is CASKKDSTNTEAFF. The CDR3 nucleotides are TGTGCCAGCAAAAAGGACAGTACGAACACTGAAGCTTTCTTT.

In this sample, this clone turned up a few times. The chain links TRBV7-3 to TRBJ1-3; D remains unclear. Germline V gene data show CDR1 as SGHTA and CDR2 as FQGTGA. This CDR3 is 13 amino acids long. V shed 5 bases and J shed 16 bases, with 21 bases lying between them. CDR3 sequence reads: CASSPQPTGFRYF. The CDR3 DNA reads TGTGCCAGCAGCCCCCAACCCACCGGGTTTCGGTATTTT.

V usage is TRBV19 and J usage is TRBJ2-3; a possible D gene is TRBD2 (5 bases). There are 11 residues in the CDR3. Trimming left V 7 bases short and J 5 bases short, with 7 bases between. Germline-derived CDR1 and CDR2 are LNHDA and SQIVND (reference sequence). CDR3 sequence: CASTRGDTQYF. In DNA, the CDR3 is TGTGCCAGTACTCGGGGAGATACGCAGTATTTT.

The V gene is TRBV19, the J gene TRBJ2-1; D remains unclear. CDR3 length: 14 residues. The germline CDR1 and CDR2 sequences are LNHDA and SQIVND (reference sequence). V lost 3 bases to trimming and J lost 3 bases, with 9 bases between them. The CDR3 sequence is CASSMFSNYNEQFF. CDR3 nucleotide sequence: TGTGCCAGTAGTATGTTTAGTAACTACAATGAGCAGTTCTTC.

The chain joins TRBV24-1 to TRBJ2-1, with TRBD2 identical over 7 bases. The CDR3 consists of 14 residues. Germline assignment: CDR1 KGHDR and CDR2 SFDVKD. J was trimmed by 6 bases and V by 7 bases; bases with no gene match: 8. CDR3 nucleotide sequence: TGTGCCACCAGGGCTGCGGGACTAAGCAATGAGCAGTTCTTC. It is translated as CATRAAGLSNEQFF.